The rows below give T cell receptor beta chains drawn from one sample of a study of blood T cells in healthy people across ages. From the 5' RACE reads, TCRdb called clonotypes with MiXCR, one entry per CDR3 protein. In the table there are about a million distinct CDR3 sequences, approximately 49% of which are singletons. The sequenced sample consisted of blood. These receptor sequences come from a man aged 25-45 years in good health. Each CDR3 is given with its conserved first and last residue. Fields, in order: clone size, J gene, V gene, D gene, CDR3 protein, CDR3 DNA. The D gene is left open where the match is weak. Some rows have no size entry. The others give once, few or many, or a class for an expanded clone.

few	TRBJ1-2	TRBV27	.	CASRSSGGASYGYTF	TGTGCCAGCAGATCATCCGGGGGGGCCAGCTATGGCTACACCTTC
few	TRBJ1-5	TRBV5-1	TRBD1	CASSLGGTGLDQPQHF	TGCGCCAGCAGCTTGGGAGGGACAGGGCTAGATCAGCCCCAGCATTTT
.	TRBJ1-2	TRBV30	.	CAWSRRERGYTF	TGTGCCTGGAGTCGGAGGGAGCGAGGCTACACCTTC
.	TRBJ2-1	TRBV12-3/TRBV12-4	TRBD2	CASSFGTSGVAYNEQFF	TGTGCCAGCAGTTTCGGGACTAGCGGGGTCGCCTACAATGAGCAGTTCTTC
few	TRBJ1-2	TRBV12-3/TRBV12-4	.	CASSGPSPYGYTF	TGTGCCAGCAGCGGGCCTTCCCCCTATGGCTACACCTTC
many	TRBJ2-1	TRBV28	TRBD2	CASSLAGGHNEQFF	TGTGCCAGCAGTTTGGCGGGGGGACACAATGAGCAGTTCTTC
.	TRBJ1-6	TRBV27	.	CASSLSAGGNSPLHF	TGTGCCAGCAGTTTATCTGCGGGAGGGAATTCACCCCTCCACTTT
.	TRBJ1-6	TRBV6-6	.	CASSYSIQSSYNSPLHF	TGTGCCAGCAGTTACTCGATCCAGAGCTCCTATAATTCACCCCTCCACTTT
.	TRBJ2-5	TRBV7-2	TRBD2	CASSLAGGKETQYF	TGTGCCAGCAGCTTAGCCGGGGGGAAAGAGACCCAGTACTTC
few	TRBJ1-1	TRBV28	.	CASSLTRASANTEAFF	TGTGCCAGCAGTTTAACCAGGGCATCCGCGAACACTGAAGCTTTCTTT
once	TRBJ2-3	TRBV5-1	TRBD2	CASSLGPGTSDTDTQYF	TGCGCCAGCAGTTTGGGGCCTGGGACTAGCGACACAGATACGCAGTATTTT
few	TRBJ2-5	TRBV20-1	.	CSAREGNTWGETQYF	TGCAGTGCTAGAGAAGGGAACACGTGGGGGGAGACCCAGTACTTC
few	TRBJ1-2	TRBV29-1	.	CSVVESFNYGYTF	TGCAGCGTTGTAGAAAGTTTTAACTATGGCTACACCTTC
.	TRBJ2-5	TRBV11-1	.	CASSLSPGLETQYF	TGTGCCAGCAGCTTGTCACCGGGACTAGAGACCCAGTACTTC
.	TRBJ2-7	TRBV15	.	CATSGTGPDEQYF	TGTGCCACCAGCGGAACAGGTCCCGACGAGCAGTACTTC
many	TRBJ2-5	TRBV5-1	.	CASSFGDTQETQYF	TGCGCCAGCAGCTTTGGGGACACCCAAGAGACCCAGTACTTC
.	TRBJ2-7	TRBV6-2/TRBV6-3	.	CASSYYSTYEQYF	TGTGCCAGCAGTTATTACTCTACCTACGAGCAGTACTTC
.	TRBJ2-7	TRBV28	.	CAGIPLGGRGTYEQYF	TGTGCCGGCATCCCCCTTGGGGGAAGGGGTACCTACGAGCAGTACTTC
.	TRBJ2-1	TRBV20-1	.	CSALHNEQFF	TGCAGTGCTTTACACAATGAGCAGTTCTTC
.	TRBJ1-5	TRBV20-1	.	CSASDGVNQPQHF	TGCAGTGCTAGTGATGGAGTGAATCAGCCCCAGCATTTT
once	TRBJ2-5	TRBV7-2	.	CASTYTYSRAGTQYF	TGTGCCAGCACCTATACATATAGCAGGGCGGGGACCCAGTACTTC
few	TRBJ1-4	TRBV10-3	.	CASGAGAEKLFF	TGTGCCTCGGGGGCGGGTGCTGAAAAACTGTTTTTT
.	TRBJ2-5	TRBV4-2	.	CASSQERGRQETQYF	TGTGCCAGCAGCCAAGAACGGGGTAGACAGGAGACCCAGTACTTC
.	TRBJ2-2	TRBV4-1	.	CASSQVGGMNTGELFF	TGCGCCAGCAGCCAAGTTGGGGGAATGAACACCGGGGAGCTGTTTTTT
.	TRBJ2-1	TRBV27	TRBD2	CASSFLTRSASGGAEQFF	TGTGCCAGCAGTTTCCTCACGCGTTCGGCTAGCGGGGGGGCCGAGCAGTTCTTC
.	TRBJ2-3	TRBV20-1	TRBD2	CSTRSGGNTQYF	TGCAGTACTCGATCCGGGGGGAATACGCAGTATTTT
.	TRBJ2-1	TRBV20-1	TRBD1	CSAPGTGRHGEQFF	TGCAGTGCGCCTGGGACAGGGCGCCATGGTGAGCAGTTCTTC
few	TRBJ2-5	TRBV7-2	TRBD2	CASREGLAGAQGQETQYF	TGTGCCAGCAGGGAAGGGCTAGCGGGGGCGCAGGGTCAAGAGACCCAGTACTTC
few	TRBJ1-1	TRBV4-1	.	CASSQDHPGRAEAFF	TGCGCCAGCAGCCAAGATCATCCCGGGAGGGCTGAAGCTTTCTTT